This T cell receptor (beta chain) was captured by sequencing in a study of blood T cells in healthy people across ages. Regarding the study as a whole: For the donors, CMV status was unknown and possibly confounded expanded clonotype changes. It was found that TCR beta diversity correlated strongly with the percentage of naive T cells.

For the second PCR, which ran for about 6 to 11 cycles, a sample-barcoded 5' primer and a J-beta primer mix were used. TCRdb passed the 5' RACE reads through MiXCR, listing each CDR3 protein once. This table holds 800,000 to 950,000 distinct CDR3 sequences, roughly 29% found once. V shed 4 bases and J shed 2 bases, with 15 bases lying between them. CDR1 LGHNA and CDR2 YSLEER come from the germline V gene. The CDR3 sequence is 16 residues long. There are many counts of this clonotype. Antigen: not known. In addition, the sample was reused for a study of T cells of mothers and their children. That work contributes: Samples were obtained from three healthy Caucasian mothers and their six children. The second PCR used the M1S primer, and this primer added sample barcodes and 2-4 random nucleotides.

Input material: blood. The genes are TRBV4-3 and TRBJ2-1; tentatively, D is TRBD2 (7 bases). The sequence was obtained from a woman in her forties in good health. CDR3: CASSPRGGGAYNEQFF. The CDR3 nucleotides read TGCGCCAGCAGCCCCAGGGGCGGGGGAGCCTACAATGAGCAGTTCTTC.